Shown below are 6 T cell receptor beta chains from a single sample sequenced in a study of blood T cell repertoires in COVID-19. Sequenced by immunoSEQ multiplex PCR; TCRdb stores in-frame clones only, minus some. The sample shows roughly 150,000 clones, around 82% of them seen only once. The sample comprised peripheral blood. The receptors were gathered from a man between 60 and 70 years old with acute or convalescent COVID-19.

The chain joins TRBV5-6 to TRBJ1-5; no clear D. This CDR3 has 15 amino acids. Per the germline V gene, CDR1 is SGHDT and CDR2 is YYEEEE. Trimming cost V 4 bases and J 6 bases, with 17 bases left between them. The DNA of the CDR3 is TGTGCCAGCAGCCCCGCGGGCCGGAGTCTTCAGCCCCAGCATTTT. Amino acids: CASSPAGRSLQPQHF.

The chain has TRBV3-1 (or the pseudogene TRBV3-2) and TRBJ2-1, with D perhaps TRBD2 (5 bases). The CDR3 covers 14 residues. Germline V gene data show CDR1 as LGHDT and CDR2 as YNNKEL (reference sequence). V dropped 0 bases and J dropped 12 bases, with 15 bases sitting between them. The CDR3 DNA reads TGTGCCAGCAGCCAAGATCCAGTACCTCGGGGGCAGTTCTTC. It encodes CASSQDPVPRGQFF.

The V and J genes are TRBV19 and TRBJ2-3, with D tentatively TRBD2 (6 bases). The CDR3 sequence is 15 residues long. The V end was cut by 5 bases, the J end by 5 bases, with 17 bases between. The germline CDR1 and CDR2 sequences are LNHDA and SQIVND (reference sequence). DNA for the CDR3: TGTGCCAGTAGTCGTTCGGGGGAGCTAGGAGATACGCAGTATTTT. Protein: CASSRSGELGDTQYF. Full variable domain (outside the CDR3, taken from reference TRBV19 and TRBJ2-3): DGGITQSPKYLFRKEGQNVTLSCEQNLNHDAMYWYRQDPGQGLRLIYYSQIVNDFQKGDIAEGYSVSREKKESFPLTVTSAQKNPTAFYLCASSRSGELGDTQYFGPGTRLTVL.

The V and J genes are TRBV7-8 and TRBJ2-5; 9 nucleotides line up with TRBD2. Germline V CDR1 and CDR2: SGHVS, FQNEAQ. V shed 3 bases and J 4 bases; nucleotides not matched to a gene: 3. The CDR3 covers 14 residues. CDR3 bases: TGTGCCAGCAGCTTCGCGGGAGGGCGAGAGACCCAGTACTTC. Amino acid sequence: CASSFAGGRETQYF.

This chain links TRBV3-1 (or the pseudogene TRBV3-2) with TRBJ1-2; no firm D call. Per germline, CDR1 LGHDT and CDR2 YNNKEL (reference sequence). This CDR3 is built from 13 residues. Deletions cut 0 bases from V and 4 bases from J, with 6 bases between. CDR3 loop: CASSQDSSYGYTF. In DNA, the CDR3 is TGTGCCAGCAGCCAAGATAGCAGCTATGGCTACACCTTC.

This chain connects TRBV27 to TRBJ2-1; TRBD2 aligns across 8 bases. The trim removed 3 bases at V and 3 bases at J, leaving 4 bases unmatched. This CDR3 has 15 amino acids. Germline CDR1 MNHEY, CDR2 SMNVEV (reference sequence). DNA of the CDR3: TGTGCCAGCAGTTTCGCTAGCGGGTACTACAATGAGCAGTTCTTC. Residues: CASSFASGYYNEQFF.